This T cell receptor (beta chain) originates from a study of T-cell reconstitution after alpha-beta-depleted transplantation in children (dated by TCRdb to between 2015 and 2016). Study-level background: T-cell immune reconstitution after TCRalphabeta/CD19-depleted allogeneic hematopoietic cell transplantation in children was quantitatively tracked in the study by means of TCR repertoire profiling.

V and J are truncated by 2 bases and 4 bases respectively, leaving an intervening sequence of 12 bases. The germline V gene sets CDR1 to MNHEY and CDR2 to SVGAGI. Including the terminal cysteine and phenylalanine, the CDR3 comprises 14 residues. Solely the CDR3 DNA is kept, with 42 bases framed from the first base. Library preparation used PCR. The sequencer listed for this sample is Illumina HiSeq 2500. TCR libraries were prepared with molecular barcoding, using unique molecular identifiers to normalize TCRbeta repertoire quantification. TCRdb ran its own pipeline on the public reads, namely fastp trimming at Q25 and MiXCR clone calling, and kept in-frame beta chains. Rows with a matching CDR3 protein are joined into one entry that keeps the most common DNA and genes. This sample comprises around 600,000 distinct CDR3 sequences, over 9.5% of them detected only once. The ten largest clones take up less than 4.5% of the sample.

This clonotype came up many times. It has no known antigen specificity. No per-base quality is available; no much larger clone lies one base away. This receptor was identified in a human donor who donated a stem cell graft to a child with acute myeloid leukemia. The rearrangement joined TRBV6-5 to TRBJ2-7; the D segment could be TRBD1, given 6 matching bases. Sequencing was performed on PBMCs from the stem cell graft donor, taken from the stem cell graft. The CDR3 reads CASSYPQQGYEQYF. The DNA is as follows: TGTGCCAGCAGTTACCCCCAACAGGGTTACGAGCAGTACTTC.